The 27 T cell receptor beta chains below all came from one sample that was sequenced in a study of human T cells and chemical hapten exposure. Documented time point: patch test 2, 6 weeks after DPC sensitization. This sample's treatment: therapeutic diphenylcyclopropenone sensitization with weekly scalp DPC. A single record per CDR3 protein comes from TCRdb applying MiXCR to the RACE reads. This table has under 90,000 distinct CDR3 sequences, 8.5% appearing once. The material was whole blood, obtained in connection with sensitization to the hapten diphenylcyclopropenone (DPC). These receptors originate from a woman aged 50 to 65 with alopecia areata. Some clones in this sample may be carry-over from other donors' samples.

This clonotype was observed a handful of times. The rearrangement links TRBV19 to TRBJ2-2; D is undetermined. Germline CDR1 reads LNHDA; CDR2 reads SQIVND (reference sequence). The V gene lost 2 bases and the J gene lost 5 bases, with 12 bases spanning the gap. The CDR3 has 15 residues. As DNA, the CDR3 is TGTGCCAGTAGTATAATGCCCAGCTCTACCGGGGAGCTGTTTTTT. This translates into CASSIMPSSTGELFF.

This clonotype has more than one count but fewer than ten. The chain links TRBV7-8 to TRBJ2-5; D is ambiguous. CDR3 length: 14 amino acids. Trimming removed 6 bases at V and 1 base at J, with 12 bases between. Germline assignment: CDR1 SGHVS and CDR2 FQNEAQ. CDR3 nucleotide sequence: TGTGCCAGCAGTCCCCTGGTAACCCAAGAGACCCAGTACTTC. This sequence encodes CASSPLVTQETQYF.

In its sample, this clonotype was seen a few times. V gene TRBV4-2 combines with J gene TRBJ2-3; D is uncertain. The CDR3 is 15 amino acids. Trimming shortened V by 4 bases and J by 0 bases, and 11 bases separated the two germline ends. In germline, CDR1 is LGHNA, CDR2 YNFKEQ. DNA of the CDR3: TGTGCCAGCAGCCCGTCGTCGGGTAGCACAGATACGCAGTATTTT. It encodes CASSPSSGSTDTQYF.

The chain is built from TRBV5-4 and TRBJ2-3; 11 positions agree with TRBD2. Germline V gives CDR1 SGHNT, CDR2 YYREEE (reference sequence). V was pared by 6 bases and J by 3 bases, with 6 bases of the junction left unmatched. There are 15 residues in the CDR3. As DNA, the CDR3 is TGTGCCAGCATCCCGGGACTAGCGGATACAGATACGCAGTATTTT. It specifies CASIPGLADTDTQYF.

This clonotype was counted many times. The gene calls are TRBV7-8 and TRBJ2-7, with 9 bases identical to TRBD2. Germline V gives CDR1 SGHVS, CDR2 FQNEAQ. Trimming at V came to 4 bases and at J to 3 bases, leaving 4 bases not matched to a gene. The CDR3 is made up of 14 amino acids. The CDR3 DNA is TGTGCCAGCAGCTCCGAGCGGGGGGACTACGAGCAGTACTTC. Translated: CASSSERGDYEQYF.

The J gene is TRBJ2-3, the V gene TRBV12-3 or TRBV12-4, with D tentatively TRBD1 (5 bases). The CDR3 contains 14 residues. V lost 5 bases to trimming and J lost 2 bases, with 11 bases between them. The CDR3 region has the DNA TGTGCCAGCAGTAGACAGCCTTCCACAGATACGCAGTATTTT. Translation gives CASSRQPSTDTQYF.

This clonotype appeared a few times. The V and J genes are TRBV11-2 and TRBJ2-1; D call uncertain. Trimming took off 5 bases at V and 7 bases at J, with 12 bases between the two ends. The CDR3 is 13 residues long. Germline V CDR1 and CDR2: SGHAT, FQNNGV. The CDR3 nucleotides read TGTGCCAGCAGCATCCCTGATGGAAATGAGCAGTTCTTC. It is translated as CASSIPDGNEQFF.

The rearrangement joins TRBV12-3 or TRBV12-4 to TRBJ1-1; D is undetermined. The germline V and J ends were trimmed by 3 bases and 1 base, with 6 bases remaining between them. This CDR3 is built from 13 residues. CDR3 nucleotides: TGTGCCAGCAGTTTCGCCGAGAACACTGAAGCTTTCTTT. Encoded protein: CASSFAENTEAFF.

V usage is TRBV10-3 and J usage is TRBJ1-2; perhaps TRBD1 as D (6 bases). V was trimmed by 7 bases and J by 8 bases, leaving 20 bases between them. The CDR3 is made up of 14 amino acids. Germline V lookup: CDR1 ENHRY, CDR2 SYGVKD. The CDR3 DNA follows: TGTGCCATCAATGGGGGCGGGGGTGCAGAGGGCTACACCTTC. Protein: CAINGGGGAEGYTF.

This clonotype appeared a few times. The gene calls are TRBV6-5 and TRBJ1-5, with D unresolved. Germline loops: CDR1 MNHEY, CDR2 SVGAGI. V was trimmed by 10 bases and J by 5 bases, leaving 12 bases between them. The CDR3 spans 12 residues. Here the CDR3 reads CAIPFRDQPQHF. CDR3 in DNA: TGTGCCATCCCCTTCCGGGATCAGCCCCAGCATTTT.

This clonotype was seen many times. The chain uses TRBV12-5 and TRBJ2-3; 7 bases are shared with TRBD1. The CDR3 is 15 residues long. Germline values: CDR1 LGHNT, CDR2 FRNRAP. J gave up 6 bases and V 6 bases, and 12 bases lay outside the gene matches. CDR3 sequence reads: CASGRDRLFSDTQYF. The CDR3 nucleotides read TGTGCTAGTGGCCGGGACAGACTATTCTCGGATACGCAGTATTTT.

In this sample, this clonotype turned up many times. The CDR3 nucleotides read TGTGCCAGCAAAAAGCGGGGCCGCACAGATACGCAGTATTTT. Its translation: CASKKRGRTDTQYF. The genes are TRBV28 and TRBJ2-3; TRBD2 matches at 7 bases. Germline assignment: CDR1 MDHEN and CDR2 SYDVKM. V was clipped by 7 bases and J by 1 base; unmatched bases: 5. The CDR3 has 14 residues.

The table lists this clonotype with a few counts. The genes are TRBV24-1 and TRBJ2-1; 7 positions match TRBD2. CDR3 length: 14 amino acids. V shed 2 bases, J shed 9 bases, and the junction held 6 bases outside the gene matches. The germline CDR1 and CDR2 sequences are KGHDR and SFDVKD. The CDR3 spells CATSDSAGVGEQFF. As DNA, the CDR3 is TGTGCCACCAGTGATTCGGCGGGGGTGGGTGAGCAGTTCTTC.

The chain combines TRBV14 with TRBJ2-1, with TRBD2 identical over 11 bases. There are 19 residues in the CDR3. Germline V gene data show CDR1 as SGHDN and CDR2 as FVKESK. Trimming cost V 1 base and J 7 bases; bases outside gene matches: 15. The CDR3, as DNA: TGTGCCAGCAGCCAAGGGTGGCTAGCGGGGGGCGGGCTACGGAATGAGCAGTTCTTC. It yields the protein CASSQGWLAGGGLRNEQFF.

This clonotype came up a few times. The chain employs TRBV2 and TRBJ1-4; 8 nucleotides agree with TRBD1. V lost 4 bases, J lost 6 bases, and 4 bases stayed unmatched. The CDR3 totals 14 residues. The germline gives CDR1 SNHLY, CDR2 FYNNEI. This CDR3 reads CASSGGTGYEKLFF. CDR3 coding DNA: TGTGCCAGCAGTGGGGGGACAGGCTATGAAAAACTGTTTTTT. Based on the CDR3 plus reference TRBV2 and TRBJ1-4, the full variable domain is EPEVTQTPSHQVTQMGQEVILRCVPISNHLYFYWYRQILGQKVEFLVSFYNNEISEKSEIFDDQFSVERPDGSNFTLKIRSTKLEDSAMYFCASSGGTGYEKLFFGSGTQLSVL.

Ten or more counts support this clonotype. V usage is TRBV2 and J usage is TRBJ1-1; the D is unclear. This CDR3 is built from 12 residues. Germline assignment: CDR1 SNHLY and CDR2 FYNNEI. Trimming left V 8 bases short and J 1 base short, with 8 bases between. CDR3 protein: CASHTANTEAFF. The CDR3 DNA follows: TGTGCCAGCCATACAGCGAACACTGAAGCTTTCTTT.

The J gene is TRBJ2-3, the V gene TRBV25-1; D gene unclear. Trimming removed 1 base from V and 1 base from J, with 6 bases in between. The CDR3 extends over 14 amino acids. Germline V CDR1 and CDR2: MGHDK, SYGVNS. This CDR3 reads CASSESGRTDTQYF. DNA for the CDR3: TGTGCCAGCAGTGAATCTGGCCGCACAGATACGCAGTATTTT. Using reference TRBV25-1 and TRBJ2-3 for the parts outside the CDR3, the full variable domain is EADIYQTPRYLVIGTGKKITLECSQTMGHDKMYWYQQDPGMELHLIHYSYGVNSTEKGDLSSESTVSRIRTEHFPLTLESARPSHTSQYLCASSESGRTDTQYFGPGTRLTVL.

In this sample, this clonotype turned up many times. J is TRBJ2-7 and V is TRBV12-3 or TRBV12-4; D unclear. CDR3 size: 12 residues. The V end lost 2 bases, the J end lost 7 bases, and 9 bases lay between the germline ends. As DNA, the CDR3 is TGTGCCAGCAGTTTAAACCGAATAGAGCAGTACTTC. Translation gives CASSLNRIEQYF.

This clonotype was observed a handful of times. The rearrangement joins TRBV18 to TRBJ2-7; 10 nucleotides agree with TRBD1. The V gene end was trimmed by 4 bases and the J gene end by 4 bases; junction bases not matched to a gene: 7. The CDR3 runs to 15 residues. The germline V gene encodes CDR1 KGHSH and CDR2 LQKENI. CDR3: CASSHSGTGEYEQYF. CDR3 bases: TGTGCCAGCTCACATTCCGGGACAGGGGAGTACGAGCAGTACTTC. Looking up the rest from reference TRBV18 and TRBJ2-7 gives the full variable domain: NAGVMQNPRHLVRRRGQEARLRCSPMKGHSHVYWYRQLPEEGLKFMVYLQKENIIDESGMPKERFSAEFPKEGPSILRIQQVVRGDSAAYFCASSHSGTGEYEQYFGPGTRLTVT.

This clonotype was seen at least ten times. The chain combines TRBV29-1 with TRBJ2-7; 8 bases agree with TRBD1. With 3 bases clipped from V and 5 bases from J, the junction kept 6 bases outside the gene matches. Germline V gene sequence: CDR1 SQVTM, CDR2 ANQGSEA. CDR3 length: 13 residues. The chain's CDR3 is CSVDPGGSHEQYF. The CDR3, as DNA: TGCAGCGTTGATCCAGGGGGCAGCCACGAGCAGTACTTC.

The chain employs TRBV29-1 and TRBJ1-2, with D tentatively TRBD1 (6 bases). The CDR3 has 14 amino acids. Per the germline V gene, CDR1 is SQVTM and CDR2 is ANQGSEA. The V gene lost 6 bases and the J gene lost 7 bases, with 21 bases spanning the gap. The CDR3, as DNA: TGCAGCGTCCAGAAAGGGGGGGGGATGAGTGGCTACACCTTC. It encodes CSVQKGGGMSGYTF.

This clonotype was seen more than once but under ten times. The chain combines TRBV3-1 with TRBJ1-1, with 8 bases fitting TRBD1. Looked up from germline, CDR1 is LGHDT and CDR2 is YNNKEL (reference sequence). With V trimmed by 4 bases and J by 6 bases, 13 bases remained unmatched. The CDR3 length is 16 residues. CDR3 protein: CASSPPTGGRVSEAFF. DNA for the CDR3: TGTGCCAGCAGCCCACCAACAGGGGGAAGGGTCTCTGAAGCTTTCTTT.

The chain carries TRBV19 and TRBJ1-2, with D uncertain. Germline V gene lookup returns CDR1 LNHDA and CDR2 SQIVND (reference sequence). The V end lost 2 bases, the J end lost 4 bases, and 11 bases lay between the germline ends. The CDR3 runs 14 residues. DNA for the CDR3: TGTGCCAGTAGTATATCATCGGTTTTCTATGGCTACACCTTC. This translates into CASSISSVFYGYTF.

In its sample, this clonotype was seen many times. The rearrangement uses TRBV28 and TRBJ1-2; D remains unclear. The V end lost 2 bases, the J end lost 0 bases, and 7 bases lay between the germline ends. The CDR3 is 14 residues long. Germline-derived CDR1 and CDR2 are MDHEN and SYDVKM. The CDR3 nucleotides are TGTGCCAGCAGTTTAGGTGGGGCTAACTATGGCTACACCTTC. Translated, it gives CASSLGGANYGYTF.

This clonotype has at least ten counts. The chain joins TRBV7-7 to TRBJ1-2; a possible D gene is TRBD1 (5 bases). Per germline, CDR1 SSHAT and CDR2 FNYEAQ (reference sequence). This CDR3 contains 14 residues. The V and J ends lost 2 bases and 8 bases respectively, with 15 bases between them. The CDR3 here is CASSLRVQGGGYTF. The CDR3, as DNA: TGTGCCAGCAGCTTACGGGTCCAGGGCGGCGGCTACACCTTC.

The chain uses TRBV29-1 and TRBJ1-5; D is unresolved. This CDR3 comprises 13 residues. Germline V gene lookup returns CDR1 SQVTM and CDR2 ANQGSEA. Trimming took 6 bases from V and 9 from J, leaving 18 bases between them. The CDR3 is CSVKTLSAGPQHF. CDR3 nucleotide sequence: TGCAGCGTGAAGACCCTATCCGCTGGGCCCCAGCATTTT.

This clonotype has ten or more counts. J is TRBJ1-2 and V is TRBV6-6; 7 bases line up with TRBD1. In germline, CDR1 is MNHNY, CDR2 SVGAGI (reference sequence). J lost 4 bases, V lost 5 bases, and 7 bases had no gene match. This CDR3 is built from 14 residues. The CDR3 here is CASSRTGEVYGYTF. The CDR3, as DNA: TGTGCCAGCAGTAGGACAGGTGAAGTCTATGGCTACACCTTC.